A single T cell receptor (beta chain) is shown here with its context. Antigen: not known. These data are taken from a study of radiotherapy plus CTLA-4 blockade in lung cancer. Study-level results: TCR clones of tumor origin grew in blood after radiotherapy plus ipilimumab.

The length of the CDR3 is 15 residues. The germline V and J ends were trimmed by 4 bases and 1 base, with 14 bases remaining between them. CDR1 and CDR2 (germline): SGHRS, YFSETQ. The repertoire was sequenced with immunoSEQ multiplex PCR; TCRdb's copy has only in-frame clones and lacks some. The profile shows 120,000 or so clones, approximately 90% of them singletons. Focal radiation with ipilimumab CTLA-4 blockade was given to patients with chemo-refractory metastatic non-small-cell lung cancer. This specimen consisted of peripheral blood, obtained from a patient treated with radiotherapy plus ipilimumab. This clonotype was sampled from a human donor with non-small cell lung cancer that progressed on radiotherapy plus ipilimumab. The V call is TRBV5-1, the J call TRBJ1-1; D unclear. The chain's CDR3 is CASSRDGRENTEAFF. The CDR3 DNA reads as TGCGCCAGCAGCAGAGACGGACGGGAGAACACTGAAGCTTTCTTT.